Sequencing of this T cell receptor (beta chain) was carried out in a study of blood T cells in healthy people across ages. Study findings and constraints: Observed TCR beta diversity per million T cells went down as age went up. This fall followed a roughly linear course with age. Any changes in expanded clonotypes were possibly confounded, as donor CMV status remained unknown.

The authors ran a second PCR of roughly 6 to 12 cycles using a sample-barcoded 5' primer and a J-beta primer mix. In TCRdb, the 5' RACE reads were re-called with MiXCR into one record per CDR3 protein. The repertoire holds 1.8 million or so distinct CDR3 sequences, with roughly 43% as singletons. Drawing of peripheral blood yielded 7.5 to 10 milliliters from each donor. Samples had at least 6.5 million PBMCs isolated from them. This clonotype was counted a single time. The antigen remains undetermined. This sequence was found in a human donor in good health. Specimen: blood.

DNA of the CDR3: TGTGCCAGCAGCCCCCAAACTAGCTCCTACAATGAGCAGTTCTTC. Translated, it gives CASSPQTSSYNEQFF. The chain carries TRBV7-3 and TRBJ2-1; a possible D gene is TRBD2 (5 bases). V was trimmed by 5 bases and J by 0 bases, leaving 11 bases between them. From germline, CDR1 is SGHTA and CDR2 FQGTGA. The CDR3 has 15 amino acids.